This T cell receptor (beta chain) was identified during a study of T cell repertoires in cytomegalovirus infection. Across the study: Based on public TCR beta signatures, there were indications of CMV infection and of a matching HLA type.

Study-wide points: The response measured ex vivo was dominated by TCR beta clonotypes (HLA-C-restricted and CMV-specific). Identification of carriers of CMV plus the relevant HLA was performed using cumulative public TCR beta family frequency.

Trimming removed 2 bases at V and 6 bases at J, with 14 bases between. This CDR3 has 16 residues. Germline lookup yields CDR1 SEHNR and CDR2 FQNEAQ (reference sequence). A single record per CDR3 protein comes from TCRdb applying MiXCR to the reads. The data show more than 150,000 distinct CDR3 sequences, 17% seen once. This clonotype appeared a few times. Its antigen is unidentified. The chain employs TRBV7-9 and TRBJ1-6; D not certain. Specimen: CD8+ T cells from PBMCs. This receptor was identified in a human donor in good health (CMV status not recorded). Some clones in this sample may be carry-over from other donors' samples. The CDR3 reads CASSLREATINSPLHF. CDR3 in DNA: TGTGCCAGCAGCTTAAGAGAGGCGACCATTAATTCACCCCTCCACTTT.